The 10 T cell receptor beta chains in this list originate from one sample, sequenced in a study of shared clonotypes between healthy human individuals. The method was immunoSEQ multiplex PCR; TCRdb's version includes in-frame clones alone and lacks a portion of them. The repertoire consists of around 2,000,000 clones, with 85% to 95% occurring once and the leading ten covering 0.13%. The sequenced material came from naive CD4+ T cells sorted from blood. Described subset: CD45RA+ positively selected. The source is a man between 18 and 29 years old in good health.

DNA of the CDR3: TGTGCCAGCAGCTTTGAGGGGGCGACTGGCTACACCTTC. Translating gives CASSFEGATGYTF. The J gene is TRBJ1-2, the V gene TRBV7-3, with 7 bases matching TRBD1. This CDR3 contains 13 residues. Trimming removed 3 bases from V and 7 bases from J; junction bases left unmatched: 5. Looked up from germline, CDR1 is SGHTA and CDR2 is FQGTGA.

This CDR3 reads CASSSGSVLSSYNSPLHF. CDR3 nucleotides: TGTGCCAGCAGTTCCGGGTCCGTCTTGAGCTCCTATAATTCACCCCTCCACTTT. The chain carries TRBV27 and TRBJ1-6; no clear D gene. The V end was cut by 4 bases, the J end by 0 bases, with 16 bases between. Germline V gene lookup returns CDR1 MNHEY and CDR2 SMNVEV (reference sequence). The CDR3 extends over 18 amino acids.

The chain has TRBV30 and TRBJ1-3; D gene ambiguous. Germline-derived CDR1 and CDR2 are GTSNPN and SVGIG (reference sequence). V was cut by 8 bases and J by 0 bases, with 17 bases left in between. The CDR3 length is 15 residues. The CDR3 loop is CAGSAGPNSGNTIYF. The CDR3 nucleotides are TGTGCCGGGTCTGCCGGGCCTAACTCTGGAAACACCATATATTTT.

This rearrangement joins TRBV4-2 to TRBJ1-6; weak D call: TRBD1 (6 bases). Germline-derived CDR1 and CDR2 are LGHNA and YNFKEQ. Trimming pared 5 bases from V and 10 bases from J, leaving 18 bases between. There are 15 residues in the CDR3. The CDR3 DNA sequence: TGTGCCAGCAGCTTTTCCGGGACACTACTATCACCCCTCCACTTT. It specifies CASSFSGTLLSPLHF.

The gene calls are TRBV28 and TRBJ2-7, with 7 bases identical to TRBD1. CDR1 is MDHEN and CDR2 is SYDVKM in the germline V gene. The V segment lost 9 bases and the J segment 6 bases; nucleotides outside the gene matches: 11. CDR3 length: 13 residues. The CDR3 loop reads CASYSRGRSEQYF. DNA of the CDR3: TGTGCCAGTTACTCAAGGGGGCGGAGCGAGCAGTACTTC.

The CDR3 DNA reads as TGCGCCAGCAGAGCCACAGTCGGCTATGGCTACACCTTC. This gives the protein CASRATVGYGYTF. J is TRBJ1-2 and V is TRBV10-2; no definite D call. This CDR3 region has 13 residues. Germline V CDR1 and CDR2: WSHSY, SAAADI. With 6 bases removed from V and 4 bases from J, the gap between germline ends came to 12 bases.

The chain joins TRBV7-9 to TRBJ1-1, with unresolved D. With 5 bases removed from V and 11 bases from J, the gap between germline ends came to 12 bases. The CDR3 loop spans 11 amino acids. Per germline, CDR1 SEHNR and CDR2 FQNEAQ (reference sequence). The CDR3 loop reads CASSRLDYAFF. CDR3 nucleotides: TGTGCCAGCAGCCGACTCGATTATGCTTTCTTT.

On this clone itself: The sample holds other DNA sequences that translate to the same CDR3. J is TRBJ1-2 and V is TRBV10-3, with D possibly being TRBD1 (6 bases). Germline V gene sequence: CDR1 ENHRY, CDR2 SYGVKD. Between the trimmed V and J ends, which lost 2 bases and 4 bases, there was a span of 8 bases. CDR3 length: 13 residues. The DNA for the CDR3 is TGTGCCATCAGTGAGGGACAGTCCTATGGCTACACCTTC. It specifies CAISEGQSYGYTF.

This chain connects TRBV5-1 to TRBJ1-2; the D gene is possibly TRBD1 (6 bases). V shed 4 bases and J shed 8 bases, with 18 bases lying between them. Looked up from germline, CDR1 is SGHRS and CDR2 is YFSETQ. The CDR3 is made up of 14 amino acids. The CDR3 bases are TGCGCCAGCAGCAGGTTGGAGACAGGCTACGGCTACACCTTC. Translated: CASSRLETGYGYTF.

DNA of the CDR3: TGTGCCAGCAGTCCACCGGGACTAGTCGGCGAGCAGTTCTTC. Its protein product is CASSPPGLVGEQFF. The gene calls are TRBV6-5 and TRBJ2-1; TRBD2 aligns across 8 bases. Trimming cost V 5 bases and J 10 bases; bases outside gene matches: 10. Germline assignment: CDR1 MNHEY and CDR2 SVGAGI. The CDR3 spans 14 residues.